The present T cell receptor beta chain was sequenced within a study of neoadjuvant anti-PD-1 for oral cavity cancer. There are 12 residues in the CDR3. CDR1 MNHEY and CDR2 SVGAGI come from the germline V gene. Trimming pared 6 bases from V and 9 bases from J, leaving 12 bases between. This clone was seen only a few times. Blood cells were analyzed directly, without culture or expansion. Sequenced by immunoSEQ multiplex PCR; TCRdb stores in-frame clones only, minus some. The sample holds approximately 13,000 clones, roughly two thirds seen once. The chain links TRBV6-5 to TRBJ1-5, with a possible D match to TRBD1 (5 bases). The clonotype comes from a person aged 35-79 years with oral cavity squamous cell carcinoma. Specimen: PBMCs, collected before nivolumab (anti-PD-1) treatment. This chain's CDR3 is CASSPAGTPQHF. Here the CDR3 DNA reads TGTGCCAGCAGCCCCGCAGGGACGCCCCAGCATTTT.